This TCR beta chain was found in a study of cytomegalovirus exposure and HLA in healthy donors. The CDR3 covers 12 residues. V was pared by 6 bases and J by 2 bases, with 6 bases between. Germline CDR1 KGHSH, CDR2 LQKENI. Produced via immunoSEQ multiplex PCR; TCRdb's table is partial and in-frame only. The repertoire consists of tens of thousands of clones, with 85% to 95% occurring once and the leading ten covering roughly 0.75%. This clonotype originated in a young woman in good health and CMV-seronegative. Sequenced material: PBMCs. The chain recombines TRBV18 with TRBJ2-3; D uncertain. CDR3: CASSYYTDTQYF. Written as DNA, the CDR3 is TGTGCCAGCTCTTATTACACAGATACGCAGTATTTT.